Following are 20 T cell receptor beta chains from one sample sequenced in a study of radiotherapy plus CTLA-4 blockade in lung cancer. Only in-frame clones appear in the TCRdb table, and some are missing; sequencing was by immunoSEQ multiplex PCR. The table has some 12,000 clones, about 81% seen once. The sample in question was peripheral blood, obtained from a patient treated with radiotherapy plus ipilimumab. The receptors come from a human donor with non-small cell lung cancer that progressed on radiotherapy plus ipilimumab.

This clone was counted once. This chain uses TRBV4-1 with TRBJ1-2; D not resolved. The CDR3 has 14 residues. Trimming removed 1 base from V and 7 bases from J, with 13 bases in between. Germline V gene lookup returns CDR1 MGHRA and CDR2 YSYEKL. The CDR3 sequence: CASSQVGRFVGYTF. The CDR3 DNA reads TGCGCCAGCAGCCAAGTCGGCAGGTTTGTTGGCTACACCTTC.

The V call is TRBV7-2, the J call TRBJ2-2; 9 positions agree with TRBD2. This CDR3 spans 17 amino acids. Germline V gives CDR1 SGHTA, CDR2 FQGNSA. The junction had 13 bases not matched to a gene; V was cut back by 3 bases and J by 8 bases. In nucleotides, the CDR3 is TGTGCCAGCAGCTTTTACGGTAGCGGGGGAAATCGGGGGGAGCTGTTTTTT. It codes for CASSFYGSGGNRGELFF. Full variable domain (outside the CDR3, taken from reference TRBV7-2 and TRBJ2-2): GAGVSQSPSNKVTEKGKDVELRCDPISGHTALYWYRQSLGQGLEFLIYFQGNSAPDKSGLPSDRFSAERTGGSVSTLTIQRTQQEDSAVYLCASSFYGSGGNRGELFFGEGSRLTVL.

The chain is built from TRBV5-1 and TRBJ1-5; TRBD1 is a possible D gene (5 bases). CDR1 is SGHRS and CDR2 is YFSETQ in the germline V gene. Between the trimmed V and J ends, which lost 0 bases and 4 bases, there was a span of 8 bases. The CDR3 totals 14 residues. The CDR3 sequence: CASSLGDGNQPQHF. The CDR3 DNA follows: TGCGCCAGCAGCTTGGGGGACGGTAATCAGCCCCAGCATTTT.

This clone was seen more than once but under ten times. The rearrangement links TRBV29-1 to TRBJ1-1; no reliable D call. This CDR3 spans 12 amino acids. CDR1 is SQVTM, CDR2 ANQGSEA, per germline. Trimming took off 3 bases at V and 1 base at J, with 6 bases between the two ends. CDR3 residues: CSVDRSNTEAFF. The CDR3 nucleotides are TGCAGCGTTGACAGGTCGAACACTGAAGCTTTCTTT.

The CDR3: CASSADEQFF. Written as DNA, the CDR3 is TGTGCCAGCTCCGCGGATGAGCAGTTCTTC. This sequence joins TRBV6-6 and TRBJ2-1, with D unclear. V dropped 8 bases and J dropped 8 bases, with 7 bases sitting between them. The germline gives CDR1 MNHNY, CDR2 SVGAGI (reference sequence). The CDR3 is 10 residues long.

The CDR3, as DNA: TGTGCCAGCAGCGGCCACGGACAGCCAAACACTGAAGCTTTCTTT. Protein: CASSGHGQPNTEAFF. This chain links TRBV7-6 with TRBJ1-1, with D perhaps matching TRBD1 (6 bases). Per germline, CDR1 SGHVS and CDR2 FNYEAQ. V lost 5 bases and J lost 2, with 15 bases in between. This CDR3 region has 15 residues.

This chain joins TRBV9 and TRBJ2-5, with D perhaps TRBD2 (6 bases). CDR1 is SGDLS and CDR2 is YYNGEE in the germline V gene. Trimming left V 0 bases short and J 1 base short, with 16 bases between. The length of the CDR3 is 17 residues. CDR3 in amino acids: CASSVGTAGGAQETQYF. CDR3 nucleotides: TGTGCCAGCAGCGTAGGAACGGCCGGCGGGGCCCAAGAGACCCAGTACTTC.

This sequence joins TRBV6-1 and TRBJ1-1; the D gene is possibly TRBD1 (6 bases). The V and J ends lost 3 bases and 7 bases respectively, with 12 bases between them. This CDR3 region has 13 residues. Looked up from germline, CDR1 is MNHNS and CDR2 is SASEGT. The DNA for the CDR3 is TGTGCCAGCAGTGATCGGGGGCTCGGTGAAGCTTTCTTT. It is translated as CASSDRGLGEAFF.

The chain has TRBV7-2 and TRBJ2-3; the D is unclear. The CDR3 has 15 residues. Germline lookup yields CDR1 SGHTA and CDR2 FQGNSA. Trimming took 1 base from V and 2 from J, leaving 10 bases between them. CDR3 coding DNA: TGTGCCAGCAGCTTAGTCCCCGGGCCCACAGATACGCAGTATTTT. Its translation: CASSLVPGPTDTQYF.

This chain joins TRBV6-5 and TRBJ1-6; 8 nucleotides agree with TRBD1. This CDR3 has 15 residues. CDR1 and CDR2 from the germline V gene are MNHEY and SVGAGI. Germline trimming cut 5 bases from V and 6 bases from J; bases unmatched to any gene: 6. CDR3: CASSVRDRSNSPLHF. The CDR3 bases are TGTGCCAGCAGTGTCCGGGACAGGAGTAATTCACCCCTCCACTTT.

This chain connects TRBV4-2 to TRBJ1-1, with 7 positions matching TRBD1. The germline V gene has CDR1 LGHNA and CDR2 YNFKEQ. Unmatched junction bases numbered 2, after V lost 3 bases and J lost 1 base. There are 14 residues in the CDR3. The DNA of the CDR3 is TGTGCCAGCAGCCAGGCAGGGGGGAACACTGAAGCTTTCTTT. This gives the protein CASSQAGGNTEAFF.

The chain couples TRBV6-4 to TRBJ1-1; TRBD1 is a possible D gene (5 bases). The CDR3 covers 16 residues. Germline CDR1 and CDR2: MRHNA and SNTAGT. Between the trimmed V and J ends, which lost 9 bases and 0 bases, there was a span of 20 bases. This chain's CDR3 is CASLTPRDRMNTEAFF. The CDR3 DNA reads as TGTGCCAGTTTGACCCCACGGGACCGAATGAACACTGAAGCTTTCTTT.

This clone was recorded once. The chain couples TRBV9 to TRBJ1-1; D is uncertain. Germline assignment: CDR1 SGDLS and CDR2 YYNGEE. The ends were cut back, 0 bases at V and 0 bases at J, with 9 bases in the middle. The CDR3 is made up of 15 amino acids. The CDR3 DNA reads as TGTGCCAGCAGCGTAGGCCCGGATTTGAACACTGAAGCTTTCTTT. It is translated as CASSVGPDLNTEAFF.

The CDR3 spells CASSQLTSGGVDTQYF. The CDR3 DNA sequence: TGTGCCAGCAGCCAATTAACTAGCGGGGGGGTGGATACGCAGTATTTT. The chain recombines TRBV9 with TRBJ2-3; 13 bases are shared with TRBD2. Germline V gives CDR1 SGDLS, CDR2 YYNGEE. This CDR3 is built from 16 residues. After removal of 4 bases from V and 6 bases from J, the junction contained 8 bases not matched to a gene.

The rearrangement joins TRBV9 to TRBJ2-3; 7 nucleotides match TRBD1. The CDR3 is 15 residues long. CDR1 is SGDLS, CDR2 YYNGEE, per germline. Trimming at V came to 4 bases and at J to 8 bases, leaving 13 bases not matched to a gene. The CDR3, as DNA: TGTGCCAGCAGCCCCATGGAAGGGGGCCGCATTACGCAGTATTTT. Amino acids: CASSPMEGGRITQYF. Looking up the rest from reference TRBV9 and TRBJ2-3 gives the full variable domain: DSGVTQTPKHLITATGQRVTLRCSPRSGDLSVYWYQQSLDQGLQFLIQYYNGEERAKGNILERFSAQQFPDLHSELNLSSLELGDSALYFCASSPMEGGRITQYFGPGTRLTVL.

The CDR3 DNA follows: TGTGCCAGCAGCGTAGCCAGCGGGGGAGGTCGTGAGCAGTTCTTC. Translating it yields CASSVASGGGREQFF. The chain couples TRBV9 to TRBJ2-1, with 8 bases matching TRBD2. V shed 0 bases, J shed 9 bases, and the junction held 8 bases outside the gene matches. CDR1 SGDLS and CDR2 YYNGEE come from the germline V gene. The CDR3 loop spans 15 amino acids.

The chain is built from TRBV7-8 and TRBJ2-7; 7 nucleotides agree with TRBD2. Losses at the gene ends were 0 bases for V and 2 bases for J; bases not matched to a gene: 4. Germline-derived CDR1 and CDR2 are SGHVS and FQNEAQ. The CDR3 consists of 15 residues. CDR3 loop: CASSLAGGGTYEQYF. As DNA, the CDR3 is TGTGCCAGCAGCTTAGCTGGCGGGGGAACCTACGAGCAGTACTTC.

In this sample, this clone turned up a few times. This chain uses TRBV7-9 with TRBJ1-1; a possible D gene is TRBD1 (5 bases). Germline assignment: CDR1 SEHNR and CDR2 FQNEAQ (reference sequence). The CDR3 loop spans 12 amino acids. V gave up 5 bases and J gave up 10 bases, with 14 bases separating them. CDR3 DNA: TGTGCCAGCAGCCCAGAAACGGGGCTAGCTTTCTTT. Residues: CASSPETGLAFF.

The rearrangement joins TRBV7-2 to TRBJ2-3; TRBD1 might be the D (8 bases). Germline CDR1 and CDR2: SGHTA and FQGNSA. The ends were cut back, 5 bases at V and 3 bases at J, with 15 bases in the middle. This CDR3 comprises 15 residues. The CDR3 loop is CASSAQGGATDTQYF. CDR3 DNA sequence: TGTGCCAGCAGCGCACAGGGGGGGGCAACAGATACGCAGTATTTT.

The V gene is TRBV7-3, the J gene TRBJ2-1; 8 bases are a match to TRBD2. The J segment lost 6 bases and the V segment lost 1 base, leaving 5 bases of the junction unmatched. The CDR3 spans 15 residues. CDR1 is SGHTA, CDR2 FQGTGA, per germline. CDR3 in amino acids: CASSLKGTSSNEQFF. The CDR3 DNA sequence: TGTGCCAGCAGCTTAAAGGGGACTAGTAGCAATGAGCAGTTCTTC. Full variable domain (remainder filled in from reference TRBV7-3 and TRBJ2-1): GAGVSQTPSNKVTEKGKYVELRCDPISGHTALYWYRQSLGQGPEFLIYFQGTGAADDSGLPNDRFFAVRPEGSVSTLKIQRTERGDSAVYLCASSLKGTSSNEQFFGPGTRLTVL.